These T cell receptor beta chains were read from a single sample in a study of blood T cell repertoires in COVID-19. Profiling relied on immunoSEQ multiplex PCR, and the TCRdb table lists in-frame clones only, not all of them. The repertoire consists of around 230,000 clones, with almost 85% occurring once and the leading ten covering 15%. The source material was PBMCs or T cells enriched from blood (not recorded which). These receptors were obtained from a man aged 35 to 55 who had recovered from COVID-19. The CDR3 runs from the conserved cysteine through the conserved F or W. The order of the fields is clone size, J gene, D gene, V gene, CDR3 DNA, CDR3 protein. A D gene is named only where the DNA matches it firmly. Not every row has a clone size; where given, it reads once, few, many or a size class.

>once|TRBJ2-3|TRBD1|TRBV7-2
TGTGCCAGCAGCGTGAGTGCAGGGACAGCGCTAGGAGATACGCAGTATTTT
CASSVSAGTALGDTQYF
>NA|TRBJ1-1|NA|TRBV2
TGTGCCAGTAGGGGGAGAAACACTGAAGCTTTCTTT
CASRGRNTEAFF
>NA|TRBJ2-1|TRBD2|TRBV5-1
TGCGCCAGCAGCCCGATGCCCTCTAGCGGTGCAGATGAGCAGTTCTTC
CASSPMPSSGADEQFF
>NA|TRBJ2-7|NA|TRBV5-1
TGCGCCAGCAGCTTGGGTGGGCAGGGGTACTCCTACGAGCAGTACTTC
CASSLGGQGYSYEQYF
>NA|TRBJ2-5|NA|TRBV7-8
TGTGCCAGCAGCTTAGGGAGGTCCGGGAGCGGGGAGACCCAGTACTTC
CASSLGRSGSGETQYF
>NA|TRBJ1-6|NA|TRBV29-1
TGCAGCGTTGCCGACACCTCGAATTCACCCCTCCACTTT
CSVADTSNSPLHF
>NA|TRBJ1-1|NA|TRBV2
TGTGCCAGCACCGGCGGGAGGGGCACTGAAGCTTTCTTT
CASTGGRGTEAFF
>NA|TRBJ2-1|TRBD2|TRBV25-1
TGTGCCAGCGCTCGGGGGGTCCATGAGCAGTTCTTC
CASARGVHEQFF
>NA|TRBJ1-2|TRBD1|TRBV4-1
TGCGCCAGCAGCCAAGATCAGGGGGTGTGGGGCTACACCTTC
CASSQDQGVWGYTF
>NA|TRBJ1-1|NA|TRBV5-5
TGTGCCAGCAGCTCGATGGGGGGCACTGAAGCTTTCTTT
CASSSMGGTEAFF
>NA|TRBJ2-7|TRBD2|TRBV7-2
TGTGCCAGCAGCTGGGGACTAGCGTTGGCCTACGAGCAGTACTTC
CASSWGLALAYEQYF
>once|TRBJ2-5|NA|TRBV4-1
TGCGCCAGCAGCCAAGATCCCAGCCAAGAGACCCAGTACTTC
CASSQDPSQETQYF
>NA|TRBJ1-2|NA|TRBV3-1/TRBV3-2
TGTGCCAGCAGCACTTTAAGTCGGGGCTACACCTTC
CASSTLSRGYTF
>NA|TRBJ2-3|NA|TRBV5-1
TGCGCCAGCAGCTTTAAACAGGGTGACGCAGATACGCAGTATTTT
CASSFKQGDADTQYF
>NA|TRBJ2-2|TRBD1|TRBV9
TGTGCCAGCAGCGTAGGGGTCGGGACAGGGGCCGGGGAGCTGTTTTTT
CASSVGVGTGAGELFF
>NA|TRBJ2-5|TRBD1|TRBV7-3
TGTGCCAGCAGCTCCGGGACAGGGCCCGAGACCCAGTACTTC
CASSSGTGPETQYF
>few|TRBJ1-2|NA|TRBV28
TGTGCCAGCAGTTTGAGTGGGCCCTATGGCTACACCTTC
CASSLSGPYGYTF
>NA|TRBJ1-2|TRBD1|TRBV30
TGTGCCTGGAGTCGAGGGACAGGGGATTTCGGCTACACCTTC
CAWSRGTGDFGYTF
>NA|TRBJ2-5|TRBD2|TRBV6-5
TGTGCCAGCAGTTCGCCCCGGGGAGGGGAGGGAGAGACCCAGTACTTC
CASSSPRGGEGETQYF
>once|TRBJ2-7|TRBD1|TRBV28
TGTGCCAGCAGTCCCGGGACAGTCTACGAGCAGTACTTC
CASSPGTVYEQYF
>NA|TRBJ1-5|NA|TRBV24-1
TGTGCCACCAGTAAAACAGGGAATCAGCCCCAGCATTTT
CATSKTGNQPQHF
>NA|TRBJ1-1|NA|TRBV5-4
TGTGCCAGCAGCCCGAGTAGGGGCACTGAAGCTTTCTTT
CASSPSRGTEAFF
>NA|TRBJ1-5|NA|TRBV24-1
TGTGCCACCAGTGACATGAGGGGGCAGCCCCAGCATTTT
CATSDMRGQPQHF
>NA|TRBJ2-5|NA|TRBV2
TGTGCCAGCATTCCTGGAGAGTATGAAGAGACCCAGTACTTC
CASIPGEYEETQYF
>NA|TRBJ1-5|NA|TRBV7-2
TGTGCCAGCAGCCCCTGGGGGGGGGACAATCAGCCCCAGCATTTT
CASSPWGGDNQPQHF
>few|TRBJ1-4|NA|TRBV19
TGTGCCAGTAGTATAGTATCCGGGAGTGAAAAACTGTTTTTT
CASSIVSGSEKLFF
>few|TRBJ2-3|NA|TRBV28
TGTGCCAGTTCAGGACAGTCCACAGATACGCAGTATTTT
CASSGQSTDTQYF
>few|TRBJ1-6|NA|TRBV7-9
TGTGCCAGCAGCTTCGAGTCAGGTTATTCACCCCTCCACTTT
CASSFESGYSPLHF
>NA|TRBJ2-5|NA|TRBV7-9
TGTGCCAGCAGCACTTACCGCTGGGGGGTGTACCAAGAGACCCAGTACTTC
CASSTYRWGVYQETQYF
>NA|TRBJ1-2|NA|TRBV13
TGTGCCAGCAGCTTAGTAGCAGGGGATGGCTACACCTTC
CASSLVAGDGYTF
>few|TRBJ1-2|NA|TRBV7-3
TGTGCCAGCAGCTCACAGGTCTATGGCTACACCTTC
CASSSQVYGYTF
>NA|TRBJ1-6|NA|TRBV6-5
TGTGCCAGCAGGGGGACAAGCTATAATTCACCCCTCCACTTT
CASRGTSYNSPLHF
>NA|TRBJ1-1|NA|TRBV30
TGTGCCTGGAGTGTTAGCCCGAACACTGAAGCTTTCTTT
CAWSVSPNTEAFF
>once|TRBJ1-1|NA|TRBV4-1
TGCGCCAGCAGCCAACCCGGCGGGGCCCCTGAAGCTTTCTTT
CASSQPGGAPEAFF
>few|TRBJ1-5|TRBD1|TRBV6-5
TGTGCCAGCAGTCTTCAGGGGGGAGATCAGCCCCAGCATTTT
CASSLQGGDQPQHF
>NA|TRBJ1-5|NA|TRBV28
TGTGCCAGCAGTTTAGGTGCCGGGCCCCAGCATTTT
CASSLGAGPQHF
>NA|TRBJ1-6|TRBD1|TRBV2
TGTGCCAGCAGTGCGACAGGGTATTCACCCCTCCACTTT
CASSATGYSPLHF
>few|TRBJ1-2|NA|TRBV9
TGTGCCAGCAGCGACCGCGTAAGGAGGGGAGTGAATGGCTACACCTTC
CASSDRVRRGVNGYTF
>NA|TRBJ1-5|NA|TRBV6-1
TGTGCCAGCAGTGATGCGGGGATTAATCAGCCCCAGCATTTT
CASSDAGINQPQHF
>NA|TRBJ2-3|NA|TRBV18
TGTGCCAGCTCAACGGGGTTGCCCGGCACAGATACGCAGTATTTT
CASSTGLPGTDTQYF
>NA|TRBJ1-1|NA|TRBV30
TGTGCCTGGTCCCTCCCAGGAGGCTACCTCTCCGCTTTCTTT
CAWSLPGGYLSAFF
>NA|TRBJ2-2|TRBD1|TRBV7-3
TGTGCCAGCAGCAAAACGGGACAGGGGGCTGACACCGGGGAGCTGTTTTTT
CASSKTGQGADTGELFF
>NA|TRBJ1-3|TRBD1|TRBV11-2
TGTGCCAGCAGCCCTAGGACAGGGGCGGGGAACACCATATATTTT
CASSPRTGAGNTIYF
>NA|TRBJ2-1|TRBD2|TRBV5-1
TGCGCCAGCCCACAGACTAGCGGGGACAATGAGCAGTTCTTC
CASPQTSGDNEQFF
>few|TRBJ1-5|NA|TRBV2
TGTGCCAGCAGTGAAGCGCGGGGGGCTGGCAATCAGCCCCAGCATTTT
CASSEARGAGNQPQHF
>NA|TRBJ2-7|NA|TRBV5-1
TGCGCCAGCAGCGTCCCCCTCGGCGAGCAGTACTTC
CASSVPLGEQYF
>NA|TRBJ1-1|NA|TRBV5-1
TGCGCCAGCCGGTCCTTGATGAACACTGAAGCTTTCTTT
CASRSLMNTEAFF
>NA|TRBJ2-3|TRBD2|TRBV27
TGTGCCAGCAGTTTATGGGCTAGCGGGAGTGCAGATACGCAGTATTTT
CASSLWASGSADTQYF
>NA|TRBJ1-2|NA|TRBV15
TGTGCCACCAGCAGAGACCAGGGTGGCGATGGCTACACCTTC
CATSRDQGGDGYTF
>NA|TRBJ2-1|TRBD1|TRBV5-1
TGCGCCAGCAGTTCGAACTATGGACAGGGGCCCTACAATGAGCAGTTCTTC
CASSSNYGQGPYNEQFF
>NA|TRBJ1-3|NA|TRBV21-1
TGTGCCAGCAGCTTACAGGAGTCCCTATCTGGAAACACCATATATTTT
CASSLQESLSGNTIYF
>NA|TRBJ1-3|TRBD1|TRBV30
TGTGCCTGGGGCACGACAGGGAAAAACACCATATATTTT
CAWGTTGKNTIYF
>NA|TRBJ1-1|TRBD1|TRBV18
TGTGCCAGCTCAGGGGGACAGGGGGCCCTCGTTGAAGCTTTCTTT
CASSGGQGALVEAFF
>NA|TRBJ2-5|TRBD1|TRBV9
TGTGCCAGCAGCGTTCGGACAGGAGAGACCCAGTACTTC
CASSVRTGETQYF
>NA|TRBJ1-5|NA|TRBV7-2
TGTGCCAGCAGCGCCCGATCCGGAGACTATAGCAATCAGCCCCAGCATTTT
CASSARSGDYSNQPQHF
>NA|TRBJ1-6|TRBD1|TRBV18
TGTGCCAGCTCGAGGGGGCAGGAGGGTTCACCCCTCCACTTT
CASSRGQEGSPLHF